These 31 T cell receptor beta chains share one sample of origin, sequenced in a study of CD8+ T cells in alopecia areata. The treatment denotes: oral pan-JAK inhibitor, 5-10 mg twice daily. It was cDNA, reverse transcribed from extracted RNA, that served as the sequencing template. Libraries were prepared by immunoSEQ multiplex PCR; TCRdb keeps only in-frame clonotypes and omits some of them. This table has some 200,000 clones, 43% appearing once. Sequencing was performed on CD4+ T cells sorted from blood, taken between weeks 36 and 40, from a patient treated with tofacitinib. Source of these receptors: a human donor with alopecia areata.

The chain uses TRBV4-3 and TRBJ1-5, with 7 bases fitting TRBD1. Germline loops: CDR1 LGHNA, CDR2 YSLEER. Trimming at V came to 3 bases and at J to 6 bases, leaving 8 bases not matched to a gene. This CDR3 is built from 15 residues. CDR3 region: CASSQADRVSQPQHF. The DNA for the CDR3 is TGCGCCAGCAGCCAGGCCGACAGGGTATCTCAGCCCCAGCATTTT.

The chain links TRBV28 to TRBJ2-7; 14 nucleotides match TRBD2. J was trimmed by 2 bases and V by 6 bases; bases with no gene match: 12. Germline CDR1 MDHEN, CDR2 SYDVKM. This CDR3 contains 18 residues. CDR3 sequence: CASSLLRLAGGLAYEQYF. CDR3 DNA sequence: TGTGCCAGCAGCTTACTGAGACTAGCGGGAGGGCTGGCCTACGAGCAGTACTTC.

The CDR3 nucleotides read TGTGCCACCAGCAGAGTTGGGGCTGGCTACACCTTC. This gives the protein CATSRVGAGYTF. This chain uses TRBV15 with TRBJ1-2, with D possibly being TRBD1 (5 bases). V gave up 1 base and J gave up 7 bases, with 7 bases separating them. The CDR3 contains 12 residues. Germline V gene lookup returns CDR1 LNHNV and CDR2 YYDKDF (reference sequence). The whole variable domain, remainder taken from reference TRBV15 and TRBJ1-2, is DAMVIQNPRYQVTQFGKPVTLSCSQTLNHNVMYWYQQKSSQAPKLLFHYYDKDFNNEADTPDNFQSRRPNTSFCFLDIRSPGLGDTAMYLCATSRVGAGYTFGSGTRLTVV.

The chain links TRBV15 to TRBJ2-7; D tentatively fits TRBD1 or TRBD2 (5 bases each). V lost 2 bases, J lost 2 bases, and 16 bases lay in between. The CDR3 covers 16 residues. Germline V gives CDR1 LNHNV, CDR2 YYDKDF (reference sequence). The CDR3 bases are TGTGCCACCAGCAGACTGTCTTCGGGGACGACCTACGAGCAGTACTTC. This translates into CATSRLSSGTTYEQYF.

The CDR3: CATSSRTGPEQPQHF. The DNA of the CDR3 is TGTGCCACCAGCAGTAGGACCGGGCCGGAGCAGCCCCAGCATTTT. The chain joins TRBV15 to TRBJ1-5; D call uncertain. CDR3 length: 15 amino acids. The V and J ends lost 3 bases and 7 bases respectively, with 16 bases between them. Germline CDR1 LNHNV, CDR2 YYDKDF (reference sequence).

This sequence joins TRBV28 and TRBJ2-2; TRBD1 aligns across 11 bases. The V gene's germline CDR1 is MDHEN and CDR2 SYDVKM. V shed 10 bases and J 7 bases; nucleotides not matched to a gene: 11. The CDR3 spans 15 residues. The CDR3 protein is CATLQPGQGDGELFF. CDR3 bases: TGTGCCACTTTGCAACCGGGACAGGGGGACGGGGAGCTGTTTTTT.

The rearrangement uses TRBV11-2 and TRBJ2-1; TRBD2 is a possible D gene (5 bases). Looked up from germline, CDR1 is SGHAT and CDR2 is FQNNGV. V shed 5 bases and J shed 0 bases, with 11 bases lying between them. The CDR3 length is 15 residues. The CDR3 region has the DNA TGTGCCAGCAGCCAAACTAGAAACTCCTACAATGAGCAGTTCTTC. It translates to CASSQTRNSYNEQFF.

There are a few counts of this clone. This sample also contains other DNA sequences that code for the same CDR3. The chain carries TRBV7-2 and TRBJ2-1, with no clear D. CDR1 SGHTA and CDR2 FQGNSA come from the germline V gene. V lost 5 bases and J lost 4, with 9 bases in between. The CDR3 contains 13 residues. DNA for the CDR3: TGTGCCAGCAGCCCCCAGACTTACAATGAGCAGTTCTTC. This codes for CASSPQTYNEQFF.

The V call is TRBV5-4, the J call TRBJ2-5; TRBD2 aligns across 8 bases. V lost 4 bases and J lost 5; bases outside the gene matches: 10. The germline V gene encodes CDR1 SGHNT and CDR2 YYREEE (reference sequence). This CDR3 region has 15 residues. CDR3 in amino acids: CASSPSGSVGETQYF. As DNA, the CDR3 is TGTGCCAGCAGCCCGAGCGGGAGTGTTGGGGAGACCCAGTACTTC. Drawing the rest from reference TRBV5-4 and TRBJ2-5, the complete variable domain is ETGVTQSPTHLIKTRGQQVTLRCSSQSGHNTVSWYQQALGQGPQFIFQYYREEENGRGNFPPRFSGLQFPNYSSELNVNALELDDSALYLCASSPSGSVGETQYFGPGTRLLVL.

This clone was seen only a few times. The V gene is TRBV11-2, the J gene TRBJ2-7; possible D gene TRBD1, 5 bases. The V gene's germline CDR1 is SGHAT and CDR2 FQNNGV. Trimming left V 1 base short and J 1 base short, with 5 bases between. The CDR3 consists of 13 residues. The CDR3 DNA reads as TGTGCCAGCAGCTTAGGACAGTCCTACGAGCAGTACTTC. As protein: CASSLGQSYEQYF.

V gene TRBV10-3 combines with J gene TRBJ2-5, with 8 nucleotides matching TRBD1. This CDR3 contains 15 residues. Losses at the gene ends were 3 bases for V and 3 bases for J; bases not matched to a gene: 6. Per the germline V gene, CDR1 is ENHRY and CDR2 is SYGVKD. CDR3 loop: CAISDPRTGKETQYF. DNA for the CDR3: TGTGCCATCAGTGACCCACGGACAGGGAAAGAGACCCAGTACTTC.

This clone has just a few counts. CDR3 loop: CASSFGGGSADTQYF. CDR3 nucleotides: TGTGCCAGCAGCTTCGGGGGCGGGTCCGCAGATACGCAGTATTTT. The V call is TRBV7-3, the J call TRBJ2-3, with D tentatively TRBD1 or TRBD2 (6 bases each). There are 15 residues in the CDR3. Germline V gives CDR1 SGHTA, CDR2 FQGTGA. V was pared by 3 bases and J by 4 bases, with 14 bases between.

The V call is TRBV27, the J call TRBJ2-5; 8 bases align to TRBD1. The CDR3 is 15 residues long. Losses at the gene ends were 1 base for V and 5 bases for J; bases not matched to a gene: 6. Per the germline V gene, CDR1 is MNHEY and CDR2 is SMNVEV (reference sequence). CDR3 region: CASSLFPRGLETQYF. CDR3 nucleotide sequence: TGTGCCAGCAGTTTATTCCCCAGGGGGCTGGAGACCCAGTACTTC.

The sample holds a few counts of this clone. The DNA for the CDR3 is TGTGCCAGTAGTATGTCTAGCGGGAGCATCAATGAGCAGTTCTTC. Its protein product is CASSMSSGSINEQFF. The chain uses TRBV19 and TRBJ2-1; 10 bases map to TRBD2. Per germline, CDR1 LNHDA and CDR2 SQIVND (reference sequence). Unmatched junction bases numbered 5, after V lost 3 bases and J lost 6 bases. The CDR3 is 15 amino acids.

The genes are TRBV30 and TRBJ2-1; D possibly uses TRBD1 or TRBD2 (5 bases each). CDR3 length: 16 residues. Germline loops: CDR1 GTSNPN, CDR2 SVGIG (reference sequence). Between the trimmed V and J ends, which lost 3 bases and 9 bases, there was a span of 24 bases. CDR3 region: CAWRVYGAGKGGEQFF. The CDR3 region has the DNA TGTGCCTGGAGAGTGTACGGGGCAGGGAAGGGCGGTGAGCAGTTCTTC.

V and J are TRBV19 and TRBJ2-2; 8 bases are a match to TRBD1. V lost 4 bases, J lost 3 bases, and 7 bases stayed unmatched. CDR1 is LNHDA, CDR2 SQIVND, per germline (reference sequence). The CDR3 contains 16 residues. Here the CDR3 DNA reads TGTGCCAGTAGTACCCGACAGGGGTGGGACACCGGGGAGCTGTTTTTT. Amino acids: CASSTRQGWDTGELFF.

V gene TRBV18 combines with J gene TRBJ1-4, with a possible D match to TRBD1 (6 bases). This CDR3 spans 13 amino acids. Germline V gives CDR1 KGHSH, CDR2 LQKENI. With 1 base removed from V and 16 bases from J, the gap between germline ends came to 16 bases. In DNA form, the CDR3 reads TGTGCCAGCTCACCACAACAGGGAACAGATCGGTTTTTT. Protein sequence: CASSPQQGTDRFF.

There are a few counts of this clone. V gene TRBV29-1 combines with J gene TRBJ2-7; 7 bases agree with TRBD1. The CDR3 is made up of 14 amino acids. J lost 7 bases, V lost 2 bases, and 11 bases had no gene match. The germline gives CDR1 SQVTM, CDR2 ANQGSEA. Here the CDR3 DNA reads TGCAGCGTTGAAAAGGGACAGAGACGAGGGGAGCAGTACTTC. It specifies CSVEKGQRRGEQYF.

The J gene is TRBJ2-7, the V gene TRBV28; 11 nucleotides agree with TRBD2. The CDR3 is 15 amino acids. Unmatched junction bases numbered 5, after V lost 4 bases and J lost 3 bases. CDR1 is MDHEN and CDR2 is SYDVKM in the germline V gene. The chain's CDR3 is CASSSLAGVLYEQYF. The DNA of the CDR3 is TGTGCCAGCAGTTCACTAGCGGGAGTTCTCTACGAGCAGTACTTC.

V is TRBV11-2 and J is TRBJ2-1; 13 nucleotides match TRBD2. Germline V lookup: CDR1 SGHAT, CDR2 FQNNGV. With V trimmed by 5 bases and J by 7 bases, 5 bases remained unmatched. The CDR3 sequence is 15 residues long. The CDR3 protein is CASSPLAGGGNEQFF. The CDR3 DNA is TGTGCCAGCAGCCCACTAGCGGGAGGGGGTAATGAGCAGTTCTTC. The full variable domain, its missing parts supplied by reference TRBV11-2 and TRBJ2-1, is EAGVAQSPRYKIIEKRQSVAFWCNPISGHATLYWYQQILGQGPKLLIQFQNNGVVDDSQLPKDRFSAERLKGVDSTLKIQPAKLEDSAVYLCASSPLAGGGNEQFFGPGTRLTVL.

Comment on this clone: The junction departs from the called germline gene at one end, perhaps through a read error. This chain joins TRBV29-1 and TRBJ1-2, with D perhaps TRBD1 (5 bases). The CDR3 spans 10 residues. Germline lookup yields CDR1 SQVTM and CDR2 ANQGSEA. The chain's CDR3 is CSVDGAQPSF. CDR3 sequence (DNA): TGCAGCGTTGATGGGGCGCAGCCGTCCTTC.

This chain's CDR3 is CASSQRQGASYGYTF. CDR3 nucleotide sequence: TGCGCCAGCAGCCAACGGCAGGGGGCATCCTATGGCTACACCTTC. The chain joins TRBV4-1 to TRBJ1-2, with TRBD1 matching over 8 bases. The CDR3 loop spans 15 amino acids. Trimming cost V 2 bases and J 4 bases; bases outside gene matches: 6. The germline CDR1 and CDR2 sequences are MGHRA and YSYEKL.

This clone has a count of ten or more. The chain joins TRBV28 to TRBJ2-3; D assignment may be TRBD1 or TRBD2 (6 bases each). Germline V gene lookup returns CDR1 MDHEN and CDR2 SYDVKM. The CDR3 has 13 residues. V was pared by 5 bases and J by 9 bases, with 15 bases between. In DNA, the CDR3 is TGTGCCAGCAGTAGGGGGGATGCCGGGACGCAGTATTTT. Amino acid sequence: CASSRGDAGTQYF.

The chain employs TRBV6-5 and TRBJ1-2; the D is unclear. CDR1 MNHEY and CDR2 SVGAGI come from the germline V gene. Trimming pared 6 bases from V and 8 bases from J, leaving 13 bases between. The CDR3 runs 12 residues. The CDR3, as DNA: TGTGCCAGCAGATCGGGAGGGTACGGCTACACCTTC. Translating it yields CASRSGGYGYTF.

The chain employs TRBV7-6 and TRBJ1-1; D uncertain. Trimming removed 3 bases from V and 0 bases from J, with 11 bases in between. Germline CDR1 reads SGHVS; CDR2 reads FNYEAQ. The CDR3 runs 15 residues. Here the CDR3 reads CASSLAWAMNTEAFF. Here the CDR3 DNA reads TGTGCCAGCAGCTTGGCTTGGGCAATGAACACTGAAGCTTTCTTT.

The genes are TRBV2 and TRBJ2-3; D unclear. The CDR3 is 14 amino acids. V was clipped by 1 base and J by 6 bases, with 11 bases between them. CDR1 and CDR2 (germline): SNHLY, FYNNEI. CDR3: CASSEGSGYDTQYF. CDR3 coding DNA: TGTGCCAGCAGTGAAGGGTCCGGGTACGATACGCAGTATTTT.

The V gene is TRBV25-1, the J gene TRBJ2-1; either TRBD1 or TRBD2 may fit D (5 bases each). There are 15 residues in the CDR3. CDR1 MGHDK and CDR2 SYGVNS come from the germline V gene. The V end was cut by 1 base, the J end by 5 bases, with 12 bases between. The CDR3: CASSELFRDDNEQFF. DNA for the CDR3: TGTGCCAGCAGTGAATTATTCAGGGACGACAATGAGCAGTTCTTC.

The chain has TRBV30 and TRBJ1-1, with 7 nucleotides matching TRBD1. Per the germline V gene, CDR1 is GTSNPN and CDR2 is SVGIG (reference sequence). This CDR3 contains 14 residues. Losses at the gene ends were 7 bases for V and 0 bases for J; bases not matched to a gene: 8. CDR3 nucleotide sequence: TGTGCCTTCCGGGACAGTCCCATGAACACTGAAGCTTTCTTT. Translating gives CAFRDSPMNTEAFF.

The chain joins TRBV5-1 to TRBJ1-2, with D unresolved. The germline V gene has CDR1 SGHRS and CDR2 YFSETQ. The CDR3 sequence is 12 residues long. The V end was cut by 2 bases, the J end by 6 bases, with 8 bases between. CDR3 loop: CASSLGIDGYTF. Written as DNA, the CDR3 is TGCGCCAGCAGCTTAGGAATTGATGGCTACACCTTC.

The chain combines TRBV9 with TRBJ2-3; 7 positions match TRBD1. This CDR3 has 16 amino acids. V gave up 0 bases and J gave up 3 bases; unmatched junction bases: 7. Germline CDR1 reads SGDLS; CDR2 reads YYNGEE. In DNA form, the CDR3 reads TGTGCCAGCAGCGTAGACCCTGACAGGGTAACAGATACGCAGTATTTT. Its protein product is CASSVDPDRVTDTQYF.

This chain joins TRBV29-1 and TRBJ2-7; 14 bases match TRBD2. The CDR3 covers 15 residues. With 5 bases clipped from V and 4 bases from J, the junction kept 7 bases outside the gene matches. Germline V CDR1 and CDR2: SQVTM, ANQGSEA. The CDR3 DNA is TGCAGCGTTATAATGGGGACTAGCGGGAGTTACGAGCAGTACTTC. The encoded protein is CSVIMGTSGSYEQYF.